This entry lists 26 T cell receptor beta chains sequenced from one sample in a study of cytomegalovirus exposure and HLA in healthy donors. The PCR employed 60 Vbeta primers together with 13 Jbeta primers. Sequencing was performed with immunoSEQ multiplex PCR; in TCRdb, only in-frame clones are kept and a portion is missing. The data hold 120,000 to 150,000 clones, with about 79% observed a single time. The sequenced sample was PBMCs. The receptors were sampled from a woman in her thirties in good health and CMV-seronegative.

The genes are TRBV30 and TRBJ1-1; D is perhaps TRBD1 (6 bases). Germline loops: CDR1 GTSNPN, CDR2 SVGIG (reference sequence). There are 14 residues in the CDR3. V gave up 3 bases and J gave up 1 base, with 12 bases separating them. The CDR3 DNA sequence: TGTGCCTGGAGCCCCGGGACAACGAACACTGAAGCTTTCTTT. It is translated as CAWSPGTTNTEAFF.

V is TRBV2 and J is TRBJ1-3, with D uncertain. The CDR3 consists of 14 residues. Per germline, CDR1 SNHLY and CDR2 FYNNEI. V was clipped by 4 bases and J by 1 base, with 8 bases between them. The CDR3 bases are TGTGCCAGCAGTGTACAGCCATCTGGAAACACCATATATTTT. This encodes CASSVQPSGNTIYF.

This clone was detected only a few times. The V and J genes are TRBV4-1 and TRBJ1-1; 11 nucleotides match TRBD1. Germline values: CDR1 MGHRA, CDR2 YSYEKL. This CDR3 has 17 residues. Germline trimming cut 1 base from V and 0 bases from J; bases unmatched to any gene: 4. CDR3 nucleotide sequence: TGCGCCAGCAGCCAAGTGGACAGGGGGCAGGTGAACACTGAAGCTTTCTTT. Its protein is CASSQVDRGQVNTEAFF.

The V gene is TRBV11-2, the J gene TRBJ1-1; no clear D gene. The CDR3 has 14 residues. The ends were cut back, 5 bases at V and 4 bases at J, with 14 bases in the middle. Germline V gene sequence: CDR1 SGHAT, CDR2 FQNNGV. As DNA, the CDR3 is TGTGCCAGCAGCCCGGGATTACTGGGCACTGAAGCTTTCTTT. Protein: CASSPGLLGTEAFF. Looking up the rest from reference TRBV11-2 and TRBJ1-1 gives the full variable domain: EAGVAQSPRYKIIEKRQSVAFWCNPISGHATLYWYQQILGQGPKLLIQFQNNGVVDDSQLPKDRFSAERLKGVDSTLKIQPAKLEDSAVYLCASSPGLLGTEAFFGQGTRLTVV.

This clone came up once. The chain recombines TRBV30 with TRBJ2-7, with D possibly being TRBD1 (5 bases). The CDR3 is 13 residues long. Trimming removed 4 bases from V and 2 bases from J, with 12 bases in between. The germline gives CDR1 GTSNPN, CDR2 SVGIG (reference sequence). CDR3 in amino acids: CAWTQDMPYEQYF. CDR3 DNA sequence: TGTGCCTGGACTCAGGACATGCCCTACGAGCAGTACTTC.

This chain uses TRBV5-1 with TRBJ1-1; possible D gene TRBD1, 6 bases. The CDR3 length is 13 residues. V shed 7 bases and J shed 4 bases, with 14 bases lying between them. The germline V gene encodes CDR1 SGHRS and CDR2 YFSETQ. The CDR3 here is CASGEGVGTEAFF. Here the CDR3 DNA reads TGCGCCAGCGGGGAGGGGGTGGGCACTGAAGCTTTCTTT.

This rearrangement joins TRBV18 to TRBJ1-2, with D unresolved. The CDR3 extends over 17 amino acids. Germline V gene lookup returns CDR1 KGHSH and CDR2 LQKENI. The V end was cut by 2 bases, the J end by 3 bases, with 19 bases between. CDR3 region: CASSPALMRAGDYGYTF. The CDR3 bases are TGTGCCAGCTCACCAGCGTTAATGAGGGCTGGGGACTATGGCTACACCTTC. Complete variable domain (other parts from reference TRBV18 and TRBJ1-2): NAGVMQNPRHLVRRRGQEARLRCSPMKGHSHVYWYRQLPEEGLKFMVYLQKENIIDESGMPKERFSAEFPKEGPSILRIQQVVRGDSAAYFCASSPALMRAGDYGYTFGSGTRLTVV.

Regarding this clone: No conserved phenylalanine or tryptophan is present at the end of the CDR3, so a read error is the likely explanation. It is unclear where the CDR3 begins or ends on the DNA, so no DNA is shown, and the CDR3 is as TCRdb lists it. The chain has TRBV7-8 and TRBJ2-7; the table names TRBD1, a call not compared with the DNA. From its first to its last residue, the CDR3 has 13 amino acids. From germline, CDR1 is SGHVS and CDR2 FQNEAQ. The CDR3 region is CASSLIPGTGSSL.

The V and J genes are TRBV6-1 and TRBJ1-5; 7 positions agree with TRBD1. This CDR3 is 13 amino acids long. The junction had 6 bases not matched to a gene; V was cut back by 6 bases and J by 7 bases. Germline loops: CDR1 MNHNS, CDR2 SASEGT. CDR3 in DNA: TGTGCCAGCAGCCACGGGACAGACCAGCCCCAGCATTTT. Protein product: CASSHGTDQPQHF.

The chain combines TRBV6-5 with TRBJ2-2; 7 positions match TRBD2. The J segment lost 4 bases and the V segment lost 7 bases, leaving 9 bases of the junction unmatched. In germline, CDR1 is MNHEY, CDR2 SVGAGI. The CDR3 extends over 15 amino acids. CDR3 nucleotide sequence: TGTGCCAGCAACCTCGGGGGGTTTGGCACCGGGGAGCTGTTTTTT. It yields the protein CASNLGGFGTGELFF.

This clone was recorded a few times. The DNA of the CDR3 is TGTGCCAGCAGCCCCGACAGGGCCAGTGAGCAGTTCTTC. Its translation: CASSPDRASEQFF. The rearrangement joins TRBV9 to TRBJ2-1; 7 bases align to TRBD1. This CDR3 is built from 13 residues. Trimming took 4 bases from V and 9 from J; bases not matched to a gene: 7. The germline V gene encodes CDR1 SGDLS and CDR2 YYNGEE.

Only a few counts were recorded for this clone. The chain joins TRBV7-9 to TRBJ2-1, with D perhaps matching TRBD1 (6 bases). V was cut by 3 bases and J by 4 bases, with 10 bases left in between. There are 14 residues in the CDR3. Germline loops: CDR1 SEHNR, CDR2 FQNEAQ (reference sequence). As DNA, the CDR3 is TGTGCCAGCAGCTTTCAGGGGCAGTACAATGAGCAGTTCTTC. Amino acids: CASSFQGQYNEQFF.

The chain is built from TRBV9 and TRBJ2-3; possibly TRBD2 for D (6 bases). Germline V gene sequence: CDR1 SGDLS, CDR2 YYNGEE. This CDR3 region has 19 residues. Trimming took off 0 bases at V and 2 bases at J, with 22 bases between the two ends. CDR3 sequence reads: CASSVGVLGRGDFTDTQYF. The DNA for the CDR3 is TGTGCCAGCAGCGTAGGGGTTTTGGGGCGGGGTGATTTCACAGATACGCAGTATTTT.

The chain joins TRBV2 to TRBJ1-4; 8 nucleotides line up with TRBD1. The germline CDR1 and CDR2 sequences are SNHLY and FYNNEI. The V gene end was trimmed by 7 bases and the J gene end by 7 bases; junction bases not matched to a gene: 11. The length of the CDR3 is 15 residues. CDR3 amino acids: CASKIDRGKGEKLFF. CDR3 in DNA: TGTGCCAGCAAAATCGACAGGGGTAAGGGTGAAAAACTGTTTTTT.

The V gene is TRBV25-1, the J gene TRBJ1-2, with D possibly being TRBD1 (5 bases). There are 14 residues in the CDR3. V lost 3 bases, J lost 4 bases, and 12 bases lay in between. In germline, CDR1 is MGHDK, CDR2 SYGVNS. This CDR3 is CASSEIRAGYGYTF. The CDR3 DNA reads TGTGCCAGCAGTGAGATCAGGGCCGGCTATGGCTACACCTTC.

The chain has TRBV15 and TRBJ2-7; D remains ambiguous. Germline V gene lookup returns CDR1 LNHNV and CDR2 YYDKDF (reference sequence). The CDR3 is made up of 14 amino acids. V was pared by 0 bases and J by 7 bases, with 13 bases between. The CDR3 loop is CATSRDSLSREQYF. The CDR3 coding sequence is TGTGCCACCAGCAGAGATAGCCTAAGTCGTGAGCAGTACTTC.

This clone occurred once. The chain joins TRBV7-2 to TRBJ1-1, with 7 bases fitting TRBD1. After removal of 5 bases from V and 5 bases from J, the junction contained 5 bases not matched to a gene. This CDR3 is built from 13 residues. Germline V CDR1 and CDR2: SGHTA, FQGNSA. The CDR3 sequence: CASSALTGTEAFF. The CDR3 DNA reads as TGTGCCAGCAGCGCTCTGACAGGGACTGAAGCTTTCTTT.

Here the CDR3 reads CASGGGPGVQETQYF. The CDR3 DNA follows: TGTGCCAGCGGGGGGGGACCTGGGGTACAAGAGACCCAGTACTTC. This chain joins TRBV9 and TRBJ2-5; 7 bases align to TRBD2. Trimming took 7 bases from V and 2 from J; bases not matched to a gene: 11. The CDR3 is 15 residues long. Germline V CDR1 and CDR2: SGDLS, YYNGEE.

V and J are TRBV11-2 and TRBJ1-1; TRBD1 matches at 9 bases. CDR3 length: 13 amino acids. V shed 1 base and J 8 bases; nucleotides not matched to a gene: 2. Germline V gene data show CDR1 as SGHAT and CDR2 as FQNNGV. The DNA for the CDR3 is TGTGCCAGCAGCTTAGCACAGGGGGCCGAAGCTTTCTTT. Its translation is CASSLAQGAEAFF.

This clone appeared many times. The rearrangement uses TRBV7-8 and TRBJ2-6, with 7 positions matching TRBD1. The CDR3 totals 18 residues. The V gene end was trimmed by 5 bases and the J gene end by 0 bases; junction bases not matched to a gene: 10. The germline gives CDR1 SGHVS, CDR2 FQNEAQ. This CDR3 is CASSMGQLRSSGANVLTF. DNA of the CDR3: TGTGCCAGCAGCATGGGACAGCTTAGAAGCTCTGGGGCCAACGTCCTGACTTTC.

The V and J genes are TRBV9 and TRBJ1-2; 7 bases fit TRBD1. J gave up 4 bases and V 2 bases, and 8 bases lay outside the gene matches. CDR1 is SGDLS, CDR2 YYNGEE, per germline. The CDR3 is made up of 15 amino acids. The CDR3, as DNA: TGTGCCAGCAGCGTCCAGGGGGGTCTGGGCTATGGCTACACCTTC. This translates into CASSVQGGLGYGYTF.

The chain employs TRBV27 and TRBJ2-6; TRBD1 agrees at 8 bases. V was pared by 6 bases and J by 2 bases, with 3 bases of the junction left unmatched. Germline V lookup: CDR1 MNHEY, CDR2 SMNVEV (reference sequence). This CDR3 is built from 15 residues. DNA of the CDR3: TGTGCCAGCAGCTCGACAGGGGCTGGGGCCAACGTCCTGACTTTC. Protein product: CASSSTGAGANVLTF.

This chain connects TRBV29-1 to TRBJ1-4; 7 bases are shared with TRBD1. The CDR3 consists of 13 residues. V trimming: 7 bases; J trimming: 8 bases; junction bases outside the gene matches: 10. The V gene's germline CDR1 is SQVTM and CDR2 ANQGSEA. The CDR3 region is CSAGTAGGEKLFF. The DNA for the CDR3 is TGCAGCGCCGGGACAGCCGGGGGAGAAAAACTGTTTTTT.

The chain combines TRBV7-8 with TRBJ1-5; 10 bases line up with TRBD1. The germline CDR1 and CDR2 sequences are SGHVS and FQNEAQ. This CDR3 is built from 16 residues. The J segment lost 6 bases and the V segment lost 5 bases, leaving 10 bases of the junction unmatched. CDR3 in DNA: TGTGCCAGCAGCCCGGAGACAGGGGGCGCGGGTCAGCCCCAGCATTTT. Translating it yields CASSPETGGAGQPQHF.

The V gene is TRBV6-1, the J gene TRBJ1-1, with a weak D call TRBD1 (6 bases). V was pared by 3 bases and J by 5 bases, with 10 bases between. Per the germline V gene, CDR1 is MNHNS and CDR2 is SASEGT. CDR3 length: 13 residues. This CDR3 reads CASSEGRGTEAFF. CDR3 DNA sequence: TGTGCCAGCAGTGAGGGCAGGGGTACTGAAGCTTTCTTT.

The J gene is TRBJ2-5, the V gene TRBV9, with 7 positions matching TRBD2. The CDR3 has 15 amino acids. Germline CDR1 reads SGDLS; CDR2 reads YYNGEE. V was clipped by 4 bases and J by 4 bases; unmatched bases: 10. CDR3: CASSPPTGGIETQYF. Here the CDR3 DNA reads TGTGCCAGCAGCCCCCCCACCGGGGGGATAGAGACCCAGTACTTC.